This T cell receptor (beta chain) was retrieved from a study of cytomegalovirus exposure and HLA in healthy donors. Deletions cut 2 bases from V and 9 bases from J, with 15 bases between. Germline V gives CDR1 SGHKS, CDR2 YYEKEE (reference sequence). There are 13 residues in the CDR3. The primer mix had 60 Vbeta and 13 Jbeta primers. The repertoire was sequenced with immunoSEQ multiplex PCR; TCRdb's copy has only in-frame clones and lacks some. In the table there are fewer than 250,000 clones, approximately 80% of which are singletons. The TCR was taken from a woman in her thirties in good health and CMV-seropositive. The sample was PBMCs. The rearrangement uses TRBV5-5 and TRBJ2-7; possibly TRBD2 for D (7 bases). For the CDR3, the DNA is TGTGCCAGCAGCTTTGGGAGGGGGTTGGGGCAGTACTTC. Protein product: CASSFGRGLGQYF.